This TCR beta chain stems from a study of cytomegalovirus exposure and HLA in healthy donors. PCR amplification relied on 60 Vbeta primers (plus 13 Jbeta primers). Assay used: immunoSEQ multiplex PCR; TCRdb lists only in-frame clones, some missing. This table has almost 70,000 clones, roughly 70% appearing once. Unmatched junction bases numbered 15, after V lost 7 bases and J lost 2 bases. Germline V gene sequence: CDR1 SNHLY, CDR2 FYNNEI. The CDR3 consists of 19 residues. The TCR was taken from a male donor in good health and CMV-seropositive. Input material: PBMCs. J is TRBJ2-2 and V is TRBV2; TRBD2 aligns across 11 bases. CDR3 protein: CASTPVGLAGGRNTGELFF. CDR3 nucleotides: TGTGCCAGCACCCCTGTTGGGCTAGCGGGGGGTAGAAACACCGGGGAGCTGTTTTTT.